Listed here is a single T cell receptor (beta chain). This may be a read error, as it is one base from a much larger clone. This sample stems from a study of response to subunit inactivated influenza vaccine. The CDR3 contains 13 residues. Looked up from germline, CDR1 is SGHDT and CDR2 is YYEEEE. MiXCR, applied by TCRdb to the RT-PCR reads, yields one record per CDR3 protein. The sample consists of roughly 650,000 distinct CDR3 sequences, less than 15% of them appearing once. The specimen comprised PBMCs from blood, sampled 14 to 15 days before vaccination. This TCR was recovered from a middle-aged man who received an inactivated influenza vaccine. The chain links TRBV5-6 to TRBJ2-5; TRBD1 might be the D (6 bases). The CDR3 bases are TGTGCCAGCAGCAAGGACAGTCAAGAGGCCCAGTACTTC. Translating gives CASSKDSQEAQYF.